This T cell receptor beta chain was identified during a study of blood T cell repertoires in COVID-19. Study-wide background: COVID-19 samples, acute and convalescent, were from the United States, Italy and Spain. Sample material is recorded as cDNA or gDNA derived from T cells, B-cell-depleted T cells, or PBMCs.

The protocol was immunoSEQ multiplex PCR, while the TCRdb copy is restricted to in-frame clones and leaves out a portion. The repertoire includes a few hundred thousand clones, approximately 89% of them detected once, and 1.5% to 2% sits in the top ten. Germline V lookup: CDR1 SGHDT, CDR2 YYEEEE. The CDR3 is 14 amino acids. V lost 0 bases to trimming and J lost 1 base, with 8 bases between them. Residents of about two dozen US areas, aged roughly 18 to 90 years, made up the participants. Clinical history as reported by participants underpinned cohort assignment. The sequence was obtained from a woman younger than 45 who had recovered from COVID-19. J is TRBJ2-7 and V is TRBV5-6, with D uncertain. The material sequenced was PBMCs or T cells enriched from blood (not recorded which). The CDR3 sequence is CASSLGGRSYEQYF. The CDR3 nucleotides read TGTGCCAGCAGCTTGGGTGGCAGGTCCTACGAGCAGTACTTC. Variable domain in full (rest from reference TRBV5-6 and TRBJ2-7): DAGVTQSPTHLIKTRGQQVTLRCSPKSGHDTVSWYQQALGQGPQFIFQYYEEEERQRGNFPDRFSGHQFPNYSSELNVNALLLGDSALYLCASSLGGRSYEQYFGPGTRLTVT.